This record looks at one T cell receptor beta chain sequence and its context. This clonotype appeared many times. What antigen it recognizes has not been identified. No base qualities exist here, and no much larger clone lies one base off it. Receptor amplification or capture employed RT-PCR. TCRdb records NextSeq 550 as the sequencer. TCRdb redid the processing of the public reads, applying fastp at Q25 and MiXCR, and retained in-frame beta chains. Identical CDR3 proteins give one entry, which carries the most common genes and DNA. This sample gives 190,000 or so distinct CDR3 sequences in total; around 40% of them show up just once. The top ten constitute around 10% of the sample. Between the V and J ends, shortened by 3 bases and 4 bases respectively, the junction contains 3 bases. The CDR3 goes from the cysteine to the phenylalanine over 11 residues. Only the CDR3 portion is preserved as DNA: 33 bases, with reading frame beginning at the first base.

The data were taken from a study of patients and donors after allogeneic stem cell transplantation (dated by TCRdb to 2019 to 2021). The V gene is TRBV12-3 or TRBV12-4 and the J gene is TRBJ2-5; no D gene can be assigned with confidence. Sequenced input: blood, either unsorted or a sorted T cell fraction (not recorded which). The origin of this receptor is a human donor who was either an allogeneic HSCT recipient or a stem cell or donor lymphocyte infusion donor (not recorded which). It is not recorded whose cells these are; they may come from a transplant donor. At the DNA level, the sequence is TGTGCCAGCAGTTTGAGAGAGACCCAGTACTTC. Its protein product is CASSLRETQYF.